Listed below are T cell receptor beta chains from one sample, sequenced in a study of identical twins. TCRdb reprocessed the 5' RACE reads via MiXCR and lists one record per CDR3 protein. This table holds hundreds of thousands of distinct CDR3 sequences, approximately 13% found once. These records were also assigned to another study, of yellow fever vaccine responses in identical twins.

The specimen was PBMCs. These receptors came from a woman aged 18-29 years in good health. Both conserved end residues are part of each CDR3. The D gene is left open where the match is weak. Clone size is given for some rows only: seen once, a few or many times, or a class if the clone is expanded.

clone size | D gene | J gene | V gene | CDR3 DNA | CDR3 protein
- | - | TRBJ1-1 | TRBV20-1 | TGCAGTGCTAGAGCCCAGGTAGCGACTGAAGCTTTCTTT | CSARAQVATEAFF
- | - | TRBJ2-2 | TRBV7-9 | TGTGCCAGCAGCTTTCTCCCCCAGGCCGGGGAGCTGTTTTTT | CASSFLPQAGELFF
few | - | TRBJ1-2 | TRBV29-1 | TGCAGCGTTGAAGATGGGACTACAAAGCCTAACTATGGCTACACCTTC | CSVEDGTTKPNYGYTF
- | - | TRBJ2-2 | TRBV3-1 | TGTGCCAGCAGTCAACAGGATTACAAATCAACTAACACCGGGGAGCTGTTTTTT | CASSQQDYKSTNTGELFF
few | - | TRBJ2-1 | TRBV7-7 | TGTGCCAGCAGCCCCGGGGACGGCCTCTACAATGAGCAGTTCTTC | CASSPGDGLYNEQFF
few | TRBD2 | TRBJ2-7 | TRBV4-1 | TGCGCCAGCAGCCAAGGGGGAGCGGGGAACTACGAGCAGTACTTC | CASSQGGAGNYEQYF
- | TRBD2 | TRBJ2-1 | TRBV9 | TGTGCCAGCAGCCCACCGGGCGGGAGGGCTTTGGGGGGTACTGAGCAGTTCTTC | CASSPPGGRALGGTEQFF
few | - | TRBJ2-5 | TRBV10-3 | TGTGCCATCAGTGAGTCGAAAGGGCAAGGACTTAAAGAGACCCAGTACTTC | CAISESKGQGLKETQYF
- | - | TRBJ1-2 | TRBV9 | TGTGCCAGCACCAGGACAGCACCTTATGGCTACACCTTC | CASTRTAPYGYTF
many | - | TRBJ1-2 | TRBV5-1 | TGCGCCAGCAGCTTGTTCCAGGGGTACTATGGCTACACCTTC | CASSLFQGYYGYTF
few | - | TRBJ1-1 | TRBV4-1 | TGCGCCAGCAGCCAAGCTGGGACTTCTGAAGCTTTCTTT | CASSQAGTSEAFF
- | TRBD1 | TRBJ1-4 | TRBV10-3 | TGTGCCATCAGCAGGGGGGGGAGTGAAAAACTGTTTTTT | CAISRGGSEKLFF
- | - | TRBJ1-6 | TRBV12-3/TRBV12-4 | TGTGCCAGCAGTTTAGGGGGGGCTTATAGTTCACCCCTCCACTTT | CASSLGGAYSSPLHF
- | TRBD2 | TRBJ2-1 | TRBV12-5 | TGTGCTAGTGGTTGGAGCGGGGGGATTGGTGAGCAGTTCTTC | CASGWSGGIGEQFF
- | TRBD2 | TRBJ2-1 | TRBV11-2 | TGTGCCAGCAGCCCACCGAGACTAGCGGGGAACAATGAGCAGTTCTTC | CASSPPRLAGNNEQFF
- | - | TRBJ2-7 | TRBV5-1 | TGCGCCAGCAGCTTGGTGAAGTACGTCAGGGGAGGAGGCGAGCAGTACTTC | CASSLVKYVRGGGEQYF
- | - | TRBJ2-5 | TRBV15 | TGTGCCACCAGCAGAAAGATACTAGGAGAGACCCAGTACTTC | CATSRKILGETQYF
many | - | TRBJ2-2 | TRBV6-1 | TGTGCCAGCAGCGAGGGGCCCGACACCGGGGAGCTGTTTTTT | CASSEGPDTGELFF
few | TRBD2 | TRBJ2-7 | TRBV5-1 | TGCGCCAGCAGCTTAGCGGGAGGCTCCTACTACGAGCAGTACTTC | CASSLAGGSYYEQYF
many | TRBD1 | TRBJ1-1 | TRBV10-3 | TGTGCCATCAATGGACAGGTGAACACTGAAGCTTTCTTT | CAINGQVNTEAFF
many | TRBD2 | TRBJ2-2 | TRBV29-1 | TGCAGCGTTGTGGGTACTAGCGGGAAGGTTGGCGGGGAGCTGTTTTTT | CSVVGTSGKVGGELFF
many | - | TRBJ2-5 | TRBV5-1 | TGCGCCAGCAGTCCATCGGCGGTACAAGAGACCCAGTACTTC | CASSPSAVQETQYF
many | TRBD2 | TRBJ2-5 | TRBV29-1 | TGCAGCGTTGGGATCCCGGTGGCGGGAGTGGGGGAGACCCAGTACTTC | CSVGIPVAGVGETQYF
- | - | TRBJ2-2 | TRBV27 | TGTGCCAGCAGGTTAGGGCGGCGGGGGCCCACCGGGGAGCTGTTTTTT | CASRLGRRGPTGELFF
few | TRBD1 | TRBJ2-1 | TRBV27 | TGTGCCAGCAGTAGATTCCGGGACAGGGCTCTCGATGAGCAGTTCTTC | CASSRFRDRALDEQFF
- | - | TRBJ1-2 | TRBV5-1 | TGCGCCAGCGTGGGGATCGATGGCTACACCTTC | CASVGIDGYTF
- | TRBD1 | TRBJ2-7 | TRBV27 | TGTGCCAGCACTGGGGGACAGGGGCTCTCCTACGAGCAGTACTTC | CASTGGQGLSYEQYF
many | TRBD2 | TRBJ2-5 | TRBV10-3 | TGTGCCATCAGTTCTAGCGGGGGCCTCCAAGAGACCCAGTACTTC | CAISSSGGLQETQYF
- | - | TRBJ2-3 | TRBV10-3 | TGTGCCACTCAGGGCACCACAGATACGCAGTATTTT | CATQGTTDTQYF
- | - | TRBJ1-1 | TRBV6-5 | TGTGCCAGCAGTTCAATTTCAGGGTACACTGAAGCTTTCTTT | CASSSISGYTEAFF
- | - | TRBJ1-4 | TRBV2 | TGTGCCAGCAGCGCACAGCTGAGTAATGAAAAACTGTTTTTT | CASSAQLSNEKLFF
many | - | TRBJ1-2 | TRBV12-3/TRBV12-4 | TGTGCCAGCAGTTTAGGGGGCAGGGCGTATGGCTACACCTTC | CASSLGGRAYGYTF
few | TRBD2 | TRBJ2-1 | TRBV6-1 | TGTGCCAGCAGTGACCGGGCTAGCGGGATTTTCTACAATGAGCAGTTCTTC | CASSDRASGIFYNEQFF
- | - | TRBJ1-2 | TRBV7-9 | TGTGCCAGCAGCCCCCCTGGCAGGGATCCTTATGGCTACACCTTC | CASSPPGRDPYGYTF
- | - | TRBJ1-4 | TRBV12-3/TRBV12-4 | TGTGCCAGCAGTTCGGAGTCAAAACTGTTTTTT | CASSSESKLFF
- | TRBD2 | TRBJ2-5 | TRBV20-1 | TGCAGTGCTAGAGCTAGCGGGGGGGCGTTTGAGACCCAGTACTTC | CSARASGGAFETQYF
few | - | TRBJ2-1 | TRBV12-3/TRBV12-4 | TGTGCCAGCTCCCGACAGGCGCTTTCCAATGAGCAGTTCTTC | CASSRQALSNEQFF
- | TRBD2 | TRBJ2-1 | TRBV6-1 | TGTGCCAGCTCGGGACTAGCGAGGAGGGATGAGCAGTTCTTC | CASSGLARRDEQFF
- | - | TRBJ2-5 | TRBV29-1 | TGCAGCGCGGGGGCCCTCCCAACACAGAAAGAGACCCAGTACTTC | CSAGALPTQKETQYF
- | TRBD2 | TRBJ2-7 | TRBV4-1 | TGCGCCAGCAGCCAAGGAGGGGTTCTAGCGGTTTTTTACGAGCAGTACTTC | CASSQGGVLAVFYEQYF
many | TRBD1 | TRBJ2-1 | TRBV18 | TGTGCCAGCTCTCTCCCCGGGACAGGGGTCAATGAGCAGTTCTTC | CASSLPGTGVNEQFF
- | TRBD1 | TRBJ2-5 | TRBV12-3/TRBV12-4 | TGTGCCAGCAGTTTAGGGATCGGGACAGGGGGCCAAGAGACCCAGTACTTC | CASSLGIGTGGQETQYF
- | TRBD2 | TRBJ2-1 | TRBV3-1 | TGTGCCAGCAGCCCCCCGCCAGCGGGGGGACGGGAGCAGTTCTTC | CASSPPPAGGREQFF
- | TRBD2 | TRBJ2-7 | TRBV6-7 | TGTGCCAGCAGTTACGTTGGGAGGGCCTACGAGCAGTACTTC | CASSYVGRAYEQYF
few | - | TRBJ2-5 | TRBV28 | TGTGCCAGCAGTCCCCGGAAGGCCCTAGGGACCCAGTACTTC | CASSPRKALGTQYF
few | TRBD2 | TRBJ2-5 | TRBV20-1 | TGCAGTGCCCCCGGGACTAGCAGTGCGGAGACCCAGTACTTC | CSAPGTSSAETQYF
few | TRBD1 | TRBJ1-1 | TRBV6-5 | TGTGCCAGCAGTTACGGGACAGGGAGAACTGAAGCTTTCTTT | CASSYGTGRTEAFF
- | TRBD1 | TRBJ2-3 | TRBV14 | TGTGCCAGCAGCCAAGTAGGGACAGTTTTTTCTAGCACAGATACGCAGTATTTT | CASSQVGTVFSSTDTQYF
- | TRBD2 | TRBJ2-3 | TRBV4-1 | TGCGCCAGCAGCCAAGAAATAGGACTAGCGGGGGCTTCTAGCACAGATACGCAGTATTTT | CASSQEIGLAGASSTDTQYF
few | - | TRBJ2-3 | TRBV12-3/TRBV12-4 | TGTGCCAGCAGTCCGCAGGGATCAGATACGCAGTATTTT | CASSPQGSDTQYF
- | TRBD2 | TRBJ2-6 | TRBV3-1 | TGTGCCAGCCGACTGGGACTAGCCGGGGCCAACGTCCTGACTTTC | CASRLGLAGANVLTF
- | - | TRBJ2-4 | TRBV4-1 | TGCGCCAGCAGCCAAGGACAGCCAATAGCCAAAAACATTCAGTACTTC | CASSQGQPIAKNIQYF
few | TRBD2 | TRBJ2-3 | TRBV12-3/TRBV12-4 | TGTGCCAGCAGTTTGGTGGCTAGCGGAAACACAGATACGCAGTATTTT | CASSLVASGNTDTQYF
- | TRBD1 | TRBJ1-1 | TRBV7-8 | TGTGCCAGCAGCCCCGGGGCGGGACAGGGGCGGTTTAAAGCTTTCTTT | CASSPGAGQGRFKAFF
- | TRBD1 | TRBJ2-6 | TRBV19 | TGTGCCAGCAAGGCGGGACAGGGGGTCGCTGGGGCCAACGTCCTGACTTTC | CASKAGQGVAGANVLTF
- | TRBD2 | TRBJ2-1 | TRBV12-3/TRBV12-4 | TGTGCCAGCAGTTTATGGGCGGCTAGCGGGAGCAATGAGCAGTTCTTC | CASSLWAASGSNEQFF
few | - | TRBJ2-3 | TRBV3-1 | TGTGCCAGCACCCAAATTGCTAGCGAAAAAATAAGCCATACGCAGTATTTT | CASTQIASEKISHTQYF
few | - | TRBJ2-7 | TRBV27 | TGTGCCAGCAGTTTTGGGCCAGTTTTCTCCTACGAGCAGTACTTC | CASSFGPVFSYEQYF
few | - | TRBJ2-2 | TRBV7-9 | TGTGCCAGCCCCCCTGGGGGCGCCGGGGAGCTGTTTTTT | CASPPGGAGELFF
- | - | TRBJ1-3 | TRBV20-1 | TGCAGTGCTAGAGATCGGCAGGGGGGAAACACCATATATTTT | CSARDRQGGNTIYF